What follows describes a single T cell receptor beta chain. Trimming took off 5 bases at V and 0 bases at J, with 11 bases between the two ends. CDR1 and CDR2 (germline): KGHSH, LQKENI. This CDR3 region has 14 residues. The table came from immunoSEQ multiplex PCR; TCRdb's copy has only in-frame clones and leaves some out. In the table there are 25,000 to 35,000 clones, approximately 87% of which are singletons. This sample was included in a study of control samples from healthy donors and cancer patients. This rearrangement joins TRBV18 to TRBJ2-7; D remains ambiguous. Sequencing used PBMCs. The TCR comes from a woman between 40 and 55 years old with lung cancer. The DNA of the CDR3 is TGTGCCAGCTCATCTCAGGTATACTCCTACGAGCAGTACTTC. Its protein is CASSSQVYSYEQYF.